This T cell receptor (beta chain) came from a study of CD8+ T cells in alopecia areata. Study-level background: Treated patients swallowed 5 to 10 mg of oral tofacitinib twice daily. Study-wide results and limits: Many expanded lesional clones persisted in scalp and blood during tofacitinib.

The treatment is: oral pan-JAK inhibitor, 5-10 mg twice daily. To note about this clone: Antigen unknown.

The J segment lost 5 bases and the V segment lost 2 bases, leaving 5 bases of the junction unmatched. From germline, CDR1 is SGHTA and CDR2 FQGNSA. The CDR3 has 15 amino acids. cDNA reverse transcribed from extracted RNA served as the sequencing template. Repertoires were generated with immunoSEQ multiplex PCR, while TCRdb's copy carries only in-frame clones and drops some. The sample yields some 200,000 clones, around two fifths seen once. The chain has TRBV7-2 and TRBJ2-1; 8 nucleotides agree with TRBD2. The source is a human donor with alopecia areata. Sequenced here: CD4+ T cells sorted from blood, sampled between weeks 36 and 40, from a patient treated with tofacitinib. This CDR3 reads CASSLISGANNEQFF. In nucleotides, the CDR3 is TGTGCCAGCAGCTTAATTAGCGGGGCCAACAATGAGCAGTTCTTC.